What follows describes a single T cell receptor (beta chain). This sample was included in a study of shared clonotypes between healthy human individuals. It was about 190 ng DNA, around 33,000 T cell genomes, that sorted-subset replicate PCRs used. Sequencing used immunoSEQ multiplex PCR; TCRdb keeps in-frame clones, though not all of them. The sample contains around 1.9 million clones, under 95% of which appear only once. Naive CD8 cells lacked CD45RO and underwent positive selection for CCR7, leaving out terminally differentiated effector memory CD45RA+ cells. The V and J ends lost 6 bases and 4 bases, in that order; junction bases with no gene match: 10. This CDR3 has 15 amino acids. Germline lookup yields CDR1 SNHLY and CDR2 FYNNEI.

The chain recombines TRBV2 with TRBJ2-5, with 8 bases identical to TRBD2. This TCR came from a young man in good health. Some clones in this sample may be carry-over from other donors' samples. The sequenced sample was naive CD8+ T cells from PBMCs. CDR3 DNA sequence: TGTGCCAGCAGCCCTAGAGGCGGGGGGCGAGAGACCCAGTACTTC. Translated: CASSPRGGGRETQYF.